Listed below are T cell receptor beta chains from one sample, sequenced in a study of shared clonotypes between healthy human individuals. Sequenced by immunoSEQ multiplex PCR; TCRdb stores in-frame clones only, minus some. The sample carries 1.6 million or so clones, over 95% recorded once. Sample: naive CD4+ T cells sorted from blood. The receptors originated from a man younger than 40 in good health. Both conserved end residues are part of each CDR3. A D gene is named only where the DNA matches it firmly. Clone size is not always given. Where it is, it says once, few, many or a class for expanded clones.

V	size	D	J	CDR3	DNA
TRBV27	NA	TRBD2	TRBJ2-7	CASSFLSGRASEQYF	TGTGCCAGCAGTTTTCTCAGCGGGAGGGCCAGTGAGCAGTACTTC
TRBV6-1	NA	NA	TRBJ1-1	CASSLAGVNTEAFF	TGTGCCAGCAGTTTGGCAGGGGTGAACACTGAAGCTTTCTTT
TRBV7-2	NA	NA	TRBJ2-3	CASSLAHPTDTQYF	TGTGCCAGCAGCTTAGCGCACCCCACAGATACGCAGTATTTT
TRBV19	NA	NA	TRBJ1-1	CASSLIVNTEAFF	TGTGCCAGTAGCCTGATTGTAAACACTGAAGCTTTCTTT
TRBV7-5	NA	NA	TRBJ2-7	CVRSPLEVPYEQYF	TGTGTCAGAAGCCCCCTGGAGGTGCCCTACGAGCAGTACTTC
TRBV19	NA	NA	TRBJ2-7	CASSTDRVSYEQYF	TGTGCCAGTAGTACCGACAGAGTATCCTACGAGCAGTACTTC
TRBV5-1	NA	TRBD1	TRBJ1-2	CASGLGAGGSYGYTF	TGCGCCAGCGGGCTGGGGGCAGGGGGATCCTATGGCTACACCTTC
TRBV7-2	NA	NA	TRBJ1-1	CASSLLGGDTEAFF	TGTGCCAGCAGCTTACTGGGTGGGGACACTGAAGCTTTCTTT
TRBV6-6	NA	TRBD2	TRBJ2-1	CASSPTSPYNEQFF	TGTGCCAGCAGCCCGACTAGCCCCTACAATGAGCAGTTCTTC
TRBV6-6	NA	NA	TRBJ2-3	CASSYGGAISTDTQYF	TGTGCCAGCAGTTACGGGGGTGCCATAAGCACAGATACGCAGTATTTT
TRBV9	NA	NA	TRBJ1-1	CASSASTSGDTEAFF	TGTGCCAGCAGCGCATCCACGTCAGGGGACACTGAAGCTTTCTTT
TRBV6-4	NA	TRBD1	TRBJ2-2	CASKPGTGGLSLNTGELFF	TGTGCCAGCAAACCCGGGACAGGGGGCCTATCTCTGAACACCGGGGAGCTGTTTTTT
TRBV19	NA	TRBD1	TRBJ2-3	CASSIDWAGTARRYHTDTQYF	TGTGCCAGTAGTATAGATTGGGCCGGGACAGCCAGACGATACCACACAGATACGCAGTATTTT
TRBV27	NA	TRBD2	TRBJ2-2	CASKPSGMGSNGELFF	TGTGCCAGCAAGCCGAGCGGGATGGGGTCAAATGGGGAGCTGTTTTTT
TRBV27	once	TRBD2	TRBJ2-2	CASTHRVAGGGNTGELFF	TGTGCCAGCACCCATCGGGTAGCGGGAGGTGGGAACACCGGGGAGCTGTTTTTT
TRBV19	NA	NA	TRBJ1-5	CASSTADRSNQPQHF	TGTGCCAGTAGTACGGCCGACAGGTCAAATCAGCCCCAGCATTTT
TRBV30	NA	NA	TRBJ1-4	CAWSAHSATNEKLFF	TGTGCCTGGAGTGCCCACAGTGCAACTAATGAAAAACTGTTTTTT
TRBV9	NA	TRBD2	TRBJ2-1	CASSVVASGRAQGNEQFF	TGTGCCAGCAGCGTAGTGGCTAGCGGGAGGGCCCAGGGCAATGAGCAGTTCTTC
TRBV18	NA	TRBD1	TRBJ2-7	CASSPPRQGANEQYF	TGTGCCAGCTCACCACCGAGGCAGGGGGCCAACGAGCAGTACTTC
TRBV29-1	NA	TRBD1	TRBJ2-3	CSVEEPGTGGGDTQYF	TGCAGCGTTGAAGAGCCCGGGACAGGGGGCGGCGATACGCAGTATTTT
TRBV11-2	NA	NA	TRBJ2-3	CASSPSGATDTQYF	TGTGCCAGCAGCCCGTCAGGGGCCACAGATACGCAGTATTTT
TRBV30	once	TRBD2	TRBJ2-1	CAWSEGLAGYNEQFF	TGTGCCTGGAGCGAGGGACTAGCGGGGTACAATGAGCAGTTCTTC
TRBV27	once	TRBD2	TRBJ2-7	CASSLVGRIYEQYF	TGTGCCAGCAGTTTAGTCGGGAGGATATACGAGCAGTACTTC
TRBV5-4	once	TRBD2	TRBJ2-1	CASSREAGGNHNEQFF	TGTGCCAGCAGTCGTGAGGCGGGAGGAAATCACAATGAGCAGTTCTTC
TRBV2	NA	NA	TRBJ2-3	CASSKDRSGTDTQYF	TGTGCCAGCAGTAAGGACCGGTCAGGGACAGATACGCAGTATTTT
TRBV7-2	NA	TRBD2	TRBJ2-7	CASSPRPGLADEQYF	TGTGCCAGCAGCCCAAGACCGGGACTAGCGGACGAGCAGTACTTC
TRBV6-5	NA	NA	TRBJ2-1	CASSRTARSYNEQFF	TGTGCCAGCAGCCGGACCGCACGCTCCTACAATGAGCAGTTCTTC
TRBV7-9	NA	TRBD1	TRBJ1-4	CASSLQGNEKLFF	TGTGCCAGCAGCCTACAGGGGAATGAAAAACTGTTTTTT
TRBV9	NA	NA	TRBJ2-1	CASSLLSDNEQFF	TGTGCCAGCAGTTTACTTAGCGACAATGAGCAGTTCTTC
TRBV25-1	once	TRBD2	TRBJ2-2	CASSELASGRLNTGELFF	TGTGCCAGCAGTGAACTGGCTAGCGGGAGGCTTAACACCGGGGAGCTGTTTTTT